This T cell receptor beta chain originates from a study of T cell changes during pregnancy in multiple sclerosis. This clone was seen a few times. The protocol was immunoSEQ multiplex PCR, while the TCRdb copy is restricted to in-frame clones and leaves out a portion. The sample lists approximately 60,000 clones; approximately 90% were seen once. The CDR3 has 13 residues. After removal of 5 bases from V and 3 bases from J, the junction contained 3 bases not matched to a gene. Germline lookup yields CDR1 MGHDK and CDR2 SYGVNS. The rearrangement joins TRBV25-1 to TRBJ1-1; 7 nucleotides line up with TRBD1. The clonotype originates from a female donor with multiple sclerosis, enrolled in a pregnancy study. Sequences were derived from peripheral blood, sampled in the first trimester of pregnancy. CDR3 coding DNA: TGTGCCAGCAGTTCAACAGGGGACACTGAAGCTTTCTTT. It encodes CASSSTGDTEAFF.